These 26 T cell receptor beta chains were all obtained from the same sample, sequenced in a study of early T cells in non-severe SARS-CoV-2 infection. TCRdb passed the 5' RACE reads through MiXCR, listing each CDR3 protein once. The sample holds 32,000 or so distinct CDR3 sequences, roughly 9.3% seen once. The specimen sequenced was whole blood. These receptors all come from an adult who was a healthcare worker with PCR-confirmed SARS-CoV-2 infection or an uninfected control (not recorded which).

The CDR3 DNA reads TGCAGTGCTAGAGATGGGGGGAACACTGAAGCTTTCTTT. Its translation: CSARDGGNTEAFF. The chain has TRBV20-1 and TRBJ1-1; a possible D gene is TRBD1 (5 bases). V dropped 0 bases and J dropped 1 base, with 6 bases sitting between them. Germline CDR1 is DFQATT and CDR2 is SNEGSKA (reference sequence). The CDR3 spans 13 residues.

V usage is TRBV19 and J usage is TRBJ2-7; D gene ambiguous. Deletions cut 5 bases from V and 7 bases from J, with 18 bases between. The CDR3 contains 14 residues. Germline V lookup: CDR1 LNHDA, CDR2 SQIVND (reference sequence). The CDR3 is CASSARGLPLEQYF. CDR3 nucleotide sequence: TGTGCCAGTAGTGCCCGAGGTCTCCCTTTGGAGCAGTACTTC.

This clonotype was observed a handful of times. The chain joins TRBV2 to TRBJ2-5; the match to TRBD1 covers 10 bases. CDR1 and CDR2 from the germline V gene are SNHLY and FYNNEI. The CDR3 is 14 residues long. V gave up 11 bases and J gave up 2 bases; unmatched junction bases: 8. CDR3 bases: TGTGCCGGAAAGACAGGGGGCTATCAAGAGACCCAGTACTTC. Translation: CAGKTGGYQETQYF. The full variable domain, with the rest looked up from reference TRBV2 and TRBJ2-5, is EPEVTQTPSHQVTQMGQEVILRCVPISNHLYFYWYRQILGQKVEFLVSFYNNEISEKSEIFDDQFSVERPDGSNFTLKIRSTKLEDSAMYFCAGKTGGYQETQYFGPGTRLLVL.

This clonotype was recorded only once. This sequence joins TRBV12-3 or TRBV12-4 and TRBJ1-1; D may be TRBD1 (5 bases). This CDR3 contains 14 residues. V lost 7 bases and J lost 7, with 19 bases in between. The CDR3 loop reads CASIYTGVRGEAFF. CDR3 DNA: TGTGCCAGCATATACACCGGGGTAAGGGGTGAAGCTTTCTTT.

Ten or more counts support this clonotype. This chain links TRBV12-3 or TRBV12-4 with TRBJ1-5; D is undetermined. The CDR3 length is 11 residues. V lost 8 bases and J lost 6, with 8 bases in between. The CDR3 here is CASAFGQPQHF. DNA for the CDR3: TGTGCCAGCGCATTCGGTCAGCCCCAGCATTTT.

This clonotype was seen at least ten times. The genes are TRBV29-1 and TRBJ2-7; 11 bases are a match to TRBD1. Germline trimming cut 6 bases from V and 2 bases from J; bases unmatched to any gene: 3. CDR1 and CDR2 from the germline V gene are SQVTM and ANQGSEA. The CDR3 is 13 residues long. The CDR3 loop is CSVEGQGAYEQYF. The CDR3 DNA follows: TGCAGCGTGGAGGGACAGGGGGCCTACGAGCAGTACTTC.

This clonotype occurred many times. This chain connects TRBV29-1 to TRBJ1-1; D gene uncertain. Trimming took off 6 bases at V and 1 base at J, with 15 bases between the two ends. The germline gives CDR1 SQVTM, CDR2 ANQGSEA. CDR3 size: 14 residues. The CDR3 DNA follows: TGCAGCGTCTTGGGGTGGCAGTCGAACACTGAAGCTTTCTTT. This gives the protein CSVLGWQSNTEAFF.

V and J are TRBV20-1 and TRBJ2-1; 10 bases fit TRBD1. Germline trimming cut 5 bases from V and 5 bases from J; bases unmatched to any gene: 15. The CDR3 spans 17 residues. The germline V gene encodes CDR1 DFQATT and CDR2 SNEGSKA (reference sequence). DNA for the CDR3: TGCAGTGCTGCAATACCGGTGGGACAGGGGTCGGACAATGAGCAGTTCTTC. Translated: CSAAIPVGQGSDNEQFF.

CDR3 region: CASTPTAGGNSPLHF. CDR3 in DNA: TGTGCCAGCACCCCTACGGCAGGGGGAAATTCACCCCTCCACTTT. The chain uses TRBV7-6 and TRBJ1-6; 7 nucleotides line up with TRBD1. This CDR3 spans 15 amino acids. The germline V gene encodes CDR1 SGHVS and CDR2 FNYEAQ. V lost 7 bases and J lost 7; bases outside the gene matches: 10.

This clonotype was picked up many times. The rearrangement uses TRBV24-1 and TRBJ2-1; 10 positions agree with TRBD2. The CDR3 is made up of 16 amino acids. V lost 3 bases and J lost 9; bases outside the gene matches: 10. The germline gives CDR1 KGHDR, CDR2 SFDVKD. The CDR3 nucleotides are TGTGCCACCAGTGATCCCGCTAGCGGGGGTTCTAGTGAGCAGTTCTTC. This encodes CATSDPASGGSSEQFF.

Ten or more counts support this clonotype. This chain connects TRBV6-5 to TRBJ1-2; 7 bases agree with TRBD1. With V trimmed by 0 bases and J by 0 bases, 4 bases remained unmatched. This CDR3 spans 16 amino acids. Germline V gives CDR1 MNHEY, CDR2 SVGAGI. The chain's CDR3 is CASSYSQTGPNYGYTF. The CDR3 DNA follows: TGTGCCAGCAGTTACTCTCAGACAGGGCCTAACTATGGCTACACCTTC.

This clonotype was seen at least ten times. The chain uses TRBV29-1 and TRBJ2-5; TRBD1 matches at 12 bases. With 6 bases clipped from V and 5 bases from J, the junction kept 4 bases outside the gene matches. This CDR3 region has 13 residues. Germline CDR1 is SQVTM and CDR2 is ANQGSEA. The CDR3 here is CSVKGQGAETQYF. The CDR3 nucleotides are TGCAGCGTCAAGGGACAGGGGGCTGAGACCCAGTACTTC.

The chain uses TRBV28 and TRBJ1-2; 7 bases agree with TRBD1. This CDR3 spans 15 amino acids. V trimming: 4 bases; J trimming: 3 bases; junction bases outside the gene matches: 8. The germline CDR1 and CDR2 sequences are MDHEN and SYDVKM. The CDR3 loop reads CASSSVFQGDYGYTF. The CDR3 DNA reads TGTGCCAGCAGTTCAGTTTTCCAGGGGGACTATGGCTACACCTTC.

This clonotype was recorded once. It may be a read error: a sequence one base away is much more abundant. This sequence joins TRBV9 and TRBJ1-6, with no clear D. Trimming shortened V by 5 bases and J by 11 bases, and 14 bases separated the two germline ends. CDR3 length: 13 residues. Germline V gene lookup returns CDR1 SGDLS and CDR2 YYNGEE. The CDR3 here is CASSGDGVTPLHF. The CDR3 DNA reads TGTGCCAGCAGTGGAGACGGGGTGACACCCCTCCACTTT.

Here the CDR3 DNA reads TGTGCCAGCAGCTTAACGGGGGGCCGCTCCTACGAGCAGTACTTC. It codes for CASSLTGGRSYEQYF. The V gene is TRBV7-3, the J gene TRBJ2-7; D could derive from TRBD1 or TRBD2 (6 bases each). V was pared by 0 bases and J by 0 bases, with 9 bases between. The CDR3 spans 15 residues. Looked up from germline, CDR1 is SGHTA and CDR2 is FQGTGA.

This chain uses TRBV18 with TRBJ1-5, with TRBD1 identical over 7 bases. Germline CDR1 reads KGHSH; CDR2 reads LQKENI. The CDR3 has 13 amino acids. Germline trimming cut 6 bases from V and 9 bases from J; bases unmatched to any gene: 8. As DNA, the CDR3 is TGTGCCAGCTCCCAGGGGGGCATACGGCCCCAGCATTTT. The encoded protein is CASSQGGIRPQHF. The entire variable domain, with the rest obtained from reference TRBV18 and TRBJ1-5, is as follows: NAGVMQNPRHLVRRRGQEARLRCSPMKGHSHVYWYRQLPEEGLKFMVYLQKENIIDESGMPKERFSAEFPKEGPSILRIQQVVRGDSAAYFCASSQGGIRPQHFGDGTRLSIL.

The chain carries TRBV18 and TRBJ2-5, with a possible D match to TRBD1 (6 bases). Germline CDR1 KGHSH, CDR2 LQKENI. The CDR3 has 15 amino acids. Between the trimmed V and J ends, which lost 3 bases and 5 bases, there was a span of 16 bases. The CDR3 DNA reads as TGTGCCAGCTCACCCCCAGGGGACATCAGGGAGACCCAGTACTTC. It is translated as CASSPPGDIRETQYF.

This chain's CDR3 is CASIGLAGALSYNEQFF. DNA for the CDR3: TGTGCCAGCATAGGACTAGCGGGGGCCCTCTCCTACAATGAGCAGTTCTTC. The rearrangement joins TRBV6-2 or TRBV6-3 to TRBJ2-1, with 13 bases that match TRBD2. Germline assignment: CDR1 MNHEY and CDR2 SVGEGT. J lost 0 bases, V lost 7 bases, and 6 bases had no gene match. The length of the CDR3 is 17 residues.

CDR3 DNA: TGTGCCAGCAGCCGCAGCGGGGGAGAAGGAGATACGCAGTATTTT. Translated, it gives CASSRSGGEGDTQYF. This chain joins TRBV7-2 and TRBJ2-3; 8 bases align to TRBD2. The CDR3 extends over 15 amino acids. Trimming cost V 5 bases and J 5 bases; bases outside gene matches: 9. Germline V gives CDR1 SGHTA, CDR2 FQGNSA.

This clonotype came up many times. The CDR3 protein is CASRPEAFEQYF. Here the CDR3 DNA reads TGCGCCAGCAGACCGGAGGCATTCGAGCAGTACTTC. V usage is TRBV5-1 and J usage is TRBJ2-7; maybe TRBD2 (5 bases). The V end lost 5 bases, the J end lost 6 bases, and 12 bases lay between the germline ends. Germline V CDR1 and CDR2: SGHRS, YFSETQ. The CDR3 loop spans 12 amino acids. Filled out from reference TRBV5-1 and TRBJ2-7, the complete variable domain reads KAGVTQTPRYLIKTRGQQVTLSCSPISGHRSVSWYQQTPGQGLQFLFEYFSETQRNKGNFPGRFSGRQFSNSRSEMNVSTLELGDSALYLCASRPEAFEQYFGPGTRLTVT.

This clonotype was observed at least ten times. The chain combines TRBV2 with TRBJ2-1; 9 bases map to TRBD2. The CDR3 runs 14 residues. The V gene's germline CDR1 is SNHLY and CDR2 FYNNEI. Losses at the gene ends were 6 bases for V and 6 bases for J; bases not matched to a gene: 6. As DNA, the CDR3 is TGTGCCAGCAGGGCGGGGGGGCCCACCAATGAGCAGTTCTTC. As protein: CASRAGGPTNEQFF.

To note about this clonotype: This may come from a read error, since a much larger clone is one base off. The J gene is TRBJ1-4, the V gene TRBV7-2, with D possibly being TRBD1 (5 bases). The CDR3 is made up of 14 amino acids. Germline V gene sequence: CDR1 SGHTA, CDR2 FQGNSA. CDR3 in DNA: TGTGCCAACAGCCGAGAAACAGGCGTAGGAAAACTGTTTTTT. This encodes CANSRETGVGKLFF.

This clonotype came up many times. V and J are TRBV2 and TRBJ2-3; the D is unclear. CDR1 and CDR2 (germline): SNHLY, FYNNEI. This CDR3 is 13 amino acids long. The V end lost 5 bases, the J end lost 6 bases, and 12 bases lay between the germline ends. The CDR3, as DNA: TGTGCCAGCAGTTCAGAATTGGGGGATACGCAGTATTTT. Translating it yields CASSSELGDTQYF.

As regards this clonotype: A read error is possible here, since a much larger clone lies one base away. The V and J genes are TRBV5-1 and TRBJ2-7; D could derive from TRBD1 or TRBD2 (5 bases each). The ends were cut back, 0 bases at V and 3 bases at J, with 13 bases in the middle. CDR3 length: 15 residues. The germline CDR1 and CDR2 sequences are SGHRS and YFSETQ. The DNA of the CDR3 is TGCGCCAGCAGCTTGGGTGGGGGATCATACTACGAGCAGTACTTC. Translated, it gives CASSLGGGSYYEQYF.

This clonotype was detected a few times. The chain links TRBV5-4 to TRBJ2-5; 10 bases agree with TRBD2. This CDR3 is built from 15 residues. V gave up 5 bases and J gave up 6 bases; unmatched junction bases: 10. CDR1 and CDR2 (germline): SGHNT, YYREEE (reference sequence). CDR3 sequence reads: CASRNEAGGPKTQYF. The CDR3, as DNA: TGTGCCAGCAGGAATGAAGCGGGGGGGCCCAAGACCCAGTACTTC.

This clonotype was counted ten times or more. The chain combines TRBV18 with TRBJ1-4; D possibly corresponds to TRBD1 (6 bases). This CDR3 is built from 13 residues. V was shortened by 3 bases and J by 12 bases, with 14 bases between the two germline ends. CDR1 and CDR2 from the germline V gene are KGHSH and LQKENI. CDR3 DNA: TGTGCCAGCTCACCCGTCCAGGACAGCGAACTGTTTTTT. Encoded protein: CASSPVQDSELFF.